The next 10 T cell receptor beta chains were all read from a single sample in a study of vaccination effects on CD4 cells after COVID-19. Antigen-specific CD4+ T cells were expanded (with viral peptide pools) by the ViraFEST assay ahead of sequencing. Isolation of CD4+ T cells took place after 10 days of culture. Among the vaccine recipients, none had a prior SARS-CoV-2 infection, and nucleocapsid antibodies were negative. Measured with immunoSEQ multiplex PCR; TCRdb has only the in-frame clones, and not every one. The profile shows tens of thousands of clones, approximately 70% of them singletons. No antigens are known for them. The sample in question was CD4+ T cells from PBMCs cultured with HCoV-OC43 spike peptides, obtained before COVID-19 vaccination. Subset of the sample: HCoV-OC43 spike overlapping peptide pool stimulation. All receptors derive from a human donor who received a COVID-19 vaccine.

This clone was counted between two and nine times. CDR3 amino acids: CASSLGPTAAVYGYTF. As DNA, the CDR3 is TGTGCCAGCAGCTTGGGACCGACAGCCGCAGTCTATGGCTACACCTTC. The chain carries TRBV5-6 and TRBJ1-2; a weak D match, TRBD1 (5 bases). The CDR3 is 16 residues long. V was shortened by 0 bases and J by 4 bases, with 16 bases between the two germline ends. Germline V gene sequence: CDR1 SGHDT, CDR2 YYEEEE.

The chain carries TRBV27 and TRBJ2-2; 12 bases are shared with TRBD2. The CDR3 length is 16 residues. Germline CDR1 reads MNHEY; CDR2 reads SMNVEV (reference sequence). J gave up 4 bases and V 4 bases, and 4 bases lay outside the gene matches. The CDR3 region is CASSSPSGGATGELFF. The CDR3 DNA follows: TGTGCCAGCAGTTCCCCTAGCGGGGGGGCCACCGGGGAGCTGTTTTTT.

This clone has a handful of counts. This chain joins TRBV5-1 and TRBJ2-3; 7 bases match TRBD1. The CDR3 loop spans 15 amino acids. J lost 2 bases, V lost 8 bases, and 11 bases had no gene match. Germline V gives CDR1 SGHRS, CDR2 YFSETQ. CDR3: CASSDRTSLTDTQYF. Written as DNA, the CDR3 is TGCGCCAGTTCGGACAGGACATCGCTCACAGATACGCAGTATTTT. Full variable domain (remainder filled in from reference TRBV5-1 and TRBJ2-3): KAGVTQTPRYLIKTRGQQVTLSCSPISGHRSVSWYQQTPGQGLQFLFEYFSETQRNKGNFPGRFSGRQFSNSRSEMNVSTLELGDSALYLCASSDRTSLTDTQYFGPGTRLTVL.

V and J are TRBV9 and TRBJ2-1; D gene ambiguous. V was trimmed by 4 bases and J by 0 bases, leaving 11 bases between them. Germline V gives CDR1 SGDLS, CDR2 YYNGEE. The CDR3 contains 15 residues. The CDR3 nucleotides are TGTGCCAGCAGCCTAGGTGGGGACTCCTACAATGAGCAGTTCTTC. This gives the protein CASSLGGDSYNEQFF.

In DNA, the CDR3 is TGTGCCAGCACTCGATTTGCTGATAGCAATCAGCCCCAGCATTTT. This translates into CASTRFADSNQPQHF. The chain employs TRBV19 and TRBJ1-5, with D unresolved. Germline V gene data show CDR1 as LNHDA and CDR2 as SQIVND (reference sequence). The V and J ends lost 9 bases and 0 bases respectively, with 15 bases between them. CDR3 length: 15 amino acids. Variable domain in full (rest from reference TRBV19 and TRBJ1-5): DGGITQSPKYLFRKEGQNVTLSCEQNLNHDAMYWYRQDPGQGLRLIYYSQIVNDFQKGDIAEGYSVSREKKESFPLTVTSAQKNPTAFYLCASTRFADSNQPQHFGDGTRLSIL.

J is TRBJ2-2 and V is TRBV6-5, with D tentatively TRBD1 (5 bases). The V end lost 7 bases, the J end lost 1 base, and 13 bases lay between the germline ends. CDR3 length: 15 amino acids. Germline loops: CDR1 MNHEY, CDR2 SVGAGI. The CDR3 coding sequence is TGTGCCAGCACTCCAGGGCTCCTGAACACCGGGGAGCTGTTTTTT. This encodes CASTPGLLNTGELFF.

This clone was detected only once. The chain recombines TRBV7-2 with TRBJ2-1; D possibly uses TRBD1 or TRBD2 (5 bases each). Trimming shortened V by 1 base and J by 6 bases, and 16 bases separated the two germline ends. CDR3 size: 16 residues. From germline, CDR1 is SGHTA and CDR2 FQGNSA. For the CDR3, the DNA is TGTGCCAGCAGCTTAGGAGGGAACAGGCTATCCAATGAGCAGTTCTTC. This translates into CASSLGGNRLSNEQFF.

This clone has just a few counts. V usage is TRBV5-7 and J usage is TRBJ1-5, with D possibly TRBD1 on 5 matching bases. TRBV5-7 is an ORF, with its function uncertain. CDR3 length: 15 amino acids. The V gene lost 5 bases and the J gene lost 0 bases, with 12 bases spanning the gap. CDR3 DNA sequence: TGTGCCAGCAGATTACAGGCTTATAGCAATCAGCCCCAGCATTTT. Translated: CASRLQAYSNQPQHF.

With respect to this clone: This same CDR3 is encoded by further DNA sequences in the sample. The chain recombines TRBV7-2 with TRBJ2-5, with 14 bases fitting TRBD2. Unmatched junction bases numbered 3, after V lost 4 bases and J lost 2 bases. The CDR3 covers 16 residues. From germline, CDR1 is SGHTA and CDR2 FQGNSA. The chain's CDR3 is CASSSGLAGGQETQYF. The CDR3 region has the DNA TGTGCCAGCAGCTCCGGACTAGCGGGGGGACAAGAGACCCAGTACTTC. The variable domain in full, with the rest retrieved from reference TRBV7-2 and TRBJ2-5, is GAGVSQSPSNKVTEKGKDVELRCDPISGHTALYWYRQSLGQGLEFLIYFQGNSAPDKSGLPSDRFSAERTGGSVSTLTIQRTQQEDSAVYLCASSSGLAGGQETQYFGPGTRLLVL.

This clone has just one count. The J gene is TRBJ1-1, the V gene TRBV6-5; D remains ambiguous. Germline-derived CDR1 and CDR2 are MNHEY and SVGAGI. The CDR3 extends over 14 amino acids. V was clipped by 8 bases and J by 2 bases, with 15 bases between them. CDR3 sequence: CASATYHPNTEAFF. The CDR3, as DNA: TGTGCCAGCGCTACCTATCATCCCAACACTGAAGCTTTCTTT.